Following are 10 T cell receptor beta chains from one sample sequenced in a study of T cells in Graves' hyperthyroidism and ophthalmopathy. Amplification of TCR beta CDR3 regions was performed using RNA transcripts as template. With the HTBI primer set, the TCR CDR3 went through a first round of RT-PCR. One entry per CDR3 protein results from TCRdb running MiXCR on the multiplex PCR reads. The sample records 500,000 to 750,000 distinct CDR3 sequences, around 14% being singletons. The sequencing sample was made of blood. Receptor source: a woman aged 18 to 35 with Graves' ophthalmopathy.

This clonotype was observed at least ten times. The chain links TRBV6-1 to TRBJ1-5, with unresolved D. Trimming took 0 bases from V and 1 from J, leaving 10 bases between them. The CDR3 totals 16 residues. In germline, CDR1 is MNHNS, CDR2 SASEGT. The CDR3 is CASSEATEASNQPQHF. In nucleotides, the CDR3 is TGTGCCAGCAGTGAAGCCACAGAAGCGAGCAATCAGCCCCAGCATTTT.

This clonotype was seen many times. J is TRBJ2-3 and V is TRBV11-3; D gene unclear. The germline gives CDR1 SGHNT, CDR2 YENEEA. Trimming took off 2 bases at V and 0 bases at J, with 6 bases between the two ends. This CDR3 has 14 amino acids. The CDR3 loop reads CASSLYGSTDTQYF. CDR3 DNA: TGTGCCAGCAGCTTATACGGGAGCACAGATACGCAGTATTTT.

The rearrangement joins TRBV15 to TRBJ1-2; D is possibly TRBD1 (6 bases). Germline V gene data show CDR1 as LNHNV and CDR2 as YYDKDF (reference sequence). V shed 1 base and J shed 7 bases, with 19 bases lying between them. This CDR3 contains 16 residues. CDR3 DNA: TGTGCCACCAGCAGAGTATCGTGGGGGCCAGGGACTGGCTACACCTTC. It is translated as CATSRVSWGPGTGYTF.

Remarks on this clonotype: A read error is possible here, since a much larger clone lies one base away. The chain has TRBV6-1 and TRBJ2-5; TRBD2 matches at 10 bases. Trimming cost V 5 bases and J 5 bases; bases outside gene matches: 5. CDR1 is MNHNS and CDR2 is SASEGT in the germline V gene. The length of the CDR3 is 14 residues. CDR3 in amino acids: CASSLTSGTETQYF. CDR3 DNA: TGTGCCAGCAGTCTCACTAGCGGGACGGAGACCCAGTACTTC.

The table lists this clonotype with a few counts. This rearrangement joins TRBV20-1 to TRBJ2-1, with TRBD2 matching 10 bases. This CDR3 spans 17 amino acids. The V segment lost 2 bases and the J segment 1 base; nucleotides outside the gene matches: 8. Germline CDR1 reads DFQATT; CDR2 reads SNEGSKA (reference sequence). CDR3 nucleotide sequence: TGCAGTGCTAGACCCTCTTTAGCGGGAGGTTCCTACAATGAGCAGTTCTTC. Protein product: CSARPSLAGGSYNEQFF.

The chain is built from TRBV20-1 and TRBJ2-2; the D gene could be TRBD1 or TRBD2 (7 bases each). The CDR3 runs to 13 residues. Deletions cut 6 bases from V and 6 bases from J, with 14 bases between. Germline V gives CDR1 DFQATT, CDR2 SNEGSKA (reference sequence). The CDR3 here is CSARDSGAGELFF. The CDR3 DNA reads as TGCAGTGCGCGGGACAGCGGGGCCGGGGAGCTGTTTTTT.

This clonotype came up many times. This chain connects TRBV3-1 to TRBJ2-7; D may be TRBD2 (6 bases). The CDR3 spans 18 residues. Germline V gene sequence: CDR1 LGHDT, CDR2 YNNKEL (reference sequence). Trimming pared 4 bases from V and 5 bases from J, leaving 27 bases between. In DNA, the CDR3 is TGTGCCAGCAGCCCCGGATATCTTGGGAGGCGACTCCAGGACGAGCAGTACTTC. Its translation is CASSPGYLGRRLQDEQYF.

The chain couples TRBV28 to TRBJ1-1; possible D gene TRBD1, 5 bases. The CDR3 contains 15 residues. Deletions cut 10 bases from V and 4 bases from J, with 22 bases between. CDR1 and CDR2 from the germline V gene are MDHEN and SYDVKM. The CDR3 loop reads CAIRDPPGGPTEAFF. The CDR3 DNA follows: TGTGCCATCAGAGACCCACCGGGGGGACCCACTGAAGCTTTCTTT.

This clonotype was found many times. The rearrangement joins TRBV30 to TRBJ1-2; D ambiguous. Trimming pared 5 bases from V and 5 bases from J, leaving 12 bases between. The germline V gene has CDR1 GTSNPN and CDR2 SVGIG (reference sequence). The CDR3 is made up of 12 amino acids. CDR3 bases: TGTGCCTGGGCAGAGAGTAAATATGGCTACACCTTC. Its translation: CAWAESKYGYTF.

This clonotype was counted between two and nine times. Written as DNA, the CDR3 is TGTGCCTGGAGTGTCCAAAGACAGGGCTATGGCTACACCTTC. It encodes CAWSVQRQGYGYTF. V gene TRBV30 combines with J gene TRBJ1-2; 7 bases are a match to TRBD1. V was pared by 0 bases and J by 4 bases, with 5 bases of the junction left unmatched. CDR1 is GTSNPN, CDR2 SVGIG, per germline (reference sequence). CDR3 length: 14 amino acids.